Listed here are 3 T cell receptor beta chains from one sample, sequenced in a study of identical twins. TCRdb called the 5' RACE reads again in MiXCR, with one record for every CDR3 protein. Here the sample spans about 1.7 million distinct CDR3 sequences, about 31% being singletons. Sequences were obtained from cord blood. Receptors were obtained from a newborn girl in good health.

The table lists this clonotype with a few counts. A clone one base away is much larger, so this may be a read error. The chain couples TRBV7-8 to TRBJ2-3, with TRBD2 matching over 8 bases. The CDR3 sequence is 15 residues long. Trimming cost V 0 bases and J 2 bases; bases outside gene matches: 1. Germline V lookup: CDR1 SGHVS, CDR2 FQNEAQ. Here the CDR3 reads CASSLASGDTDTQYF. CDR3 bases: TGTGCCAGCAGCTTAGCTAGCGGGGACACAGATACGCAGTATTTT.

The table lists this clonotype with a few counts. The chain recombines TRBV29-1 with TRBJ1-1; D remains unclear. The germline V gene has CDR1 SQVTM and CDR2 ANQGSEA. Trimming left V 3 bases short and J 1 base short, with 15 bases between. The CDR3 covers 15 residues. For the CDR3, the DNA is TGCAGCGTTGAGGCCCGAGAGCAAGAGAACACTGAAGCTTTCTTT. Its protein is CSVEAREQENTEAFF.

This clonotype was observed a handful of times. V usage is TRBV3-1 and J usage is TRBJ1-4; D remains ambiguous. The germline gives CDR1 LGHDT, CDR2 YNNKEL (reference sequence). The CDR3 is 16 amino acids. V was cut by 1 base and J by 0 bases, with 9 bases left in between. The CDR3 DNA sequence: TGTGCCAGCAGCCAAGGGGGAGGCGCAACTAATGAAAAACTGTTTTTT. Residues: CASSQGGGATNEKLFF.